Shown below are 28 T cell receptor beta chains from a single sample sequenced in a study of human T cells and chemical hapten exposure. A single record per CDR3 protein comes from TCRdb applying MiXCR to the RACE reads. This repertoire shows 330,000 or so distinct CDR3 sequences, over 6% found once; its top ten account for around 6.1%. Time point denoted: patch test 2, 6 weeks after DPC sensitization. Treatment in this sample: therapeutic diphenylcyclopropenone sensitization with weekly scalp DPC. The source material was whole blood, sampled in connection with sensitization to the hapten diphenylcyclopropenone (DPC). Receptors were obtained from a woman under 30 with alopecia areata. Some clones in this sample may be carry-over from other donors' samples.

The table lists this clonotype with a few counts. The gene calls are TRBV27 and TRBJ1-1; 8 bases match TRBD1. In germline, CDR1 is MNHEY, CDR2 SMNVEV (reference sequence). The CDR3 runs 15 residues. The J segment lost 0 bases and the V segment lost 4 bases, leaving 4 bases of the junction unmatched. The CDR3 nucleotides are TGTGCCAGCAGTTCGAGACAGGGGATGAACACTGAAGCTTTCTTT. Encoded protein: CASSSRQGMNTEAFF.

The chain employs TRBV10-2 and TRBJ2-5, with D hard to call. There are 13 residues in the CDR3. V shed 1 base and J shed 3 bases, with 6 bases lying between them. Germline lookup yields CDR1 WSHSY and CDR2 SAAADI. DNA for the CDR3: TGCGCCAGCAGTGAGTGGACCAAAGAGACCCAGTACTTC. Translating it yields CASSEWTKETQYF.

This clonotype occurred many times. DNA of the CDR3: TGTGCCAGCAGCTGGGAGGTTCACATGAACACTGAAGCTTTCTTT. Translating gives CASSWEVHMNTEAFF. The rearrangement joins TRBV5-5 to TRBJ1-1; no clear D. Per the germline V gene, CDR1 is SGHKS and CDR2 is YYEKEE (reference sequence). The CDR3 sequence is 15 residues long. V was clipped by 3 bases and J by 0 bases, with 12 bases between them.

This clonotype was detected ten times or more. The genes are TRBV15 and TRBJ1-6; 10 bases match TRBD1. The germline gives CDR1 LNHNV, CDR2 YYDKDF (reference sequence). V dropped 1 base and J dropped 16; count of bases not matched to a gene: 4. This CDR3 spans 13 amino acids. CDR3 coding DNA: TGTGCCACCAGCAGAGCGGACAGGGGGGAACTCCACTTT. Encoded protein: CATSRADRGELHF.

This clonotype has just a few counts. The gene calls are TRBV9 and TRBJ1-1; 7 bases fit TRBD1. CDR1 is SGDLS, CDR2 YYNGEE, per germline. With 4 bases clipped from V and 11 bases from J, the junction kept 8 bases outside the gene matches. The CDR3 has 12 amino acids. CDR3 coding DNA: TGTGCCAGCAGCTCACTCCAGGGGGAGGCTTTCTTT. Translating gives CASSSLQGEAFF.

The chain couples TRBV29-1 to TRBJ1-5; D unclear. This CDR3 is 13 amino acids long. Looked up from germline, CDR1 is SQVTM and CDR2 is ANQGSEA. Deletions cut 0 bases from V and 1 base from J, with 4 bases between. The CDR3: CSVEEDSNQPQHF. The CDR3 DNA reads TGCAGCGTTGAAGAAGACAGCAATCAGCCCCAGCATTTT.

The chain's CDR3 is CASSKQSLGGVEAFF. CDR3 nucleotide sequence: TGTGCCAGCAGCAAGCAATCTCTAGGGGGAGTAGAAGCTTTCTTT. This chain uses TRBV12-3 or TRBV12-4 with TRBJ1-1, with D possibly matching TRBD1 (6 bases). Trimming left V 6 bases short and J 8 bases short, with 22 bases between. CDR3 size: 15 residues.

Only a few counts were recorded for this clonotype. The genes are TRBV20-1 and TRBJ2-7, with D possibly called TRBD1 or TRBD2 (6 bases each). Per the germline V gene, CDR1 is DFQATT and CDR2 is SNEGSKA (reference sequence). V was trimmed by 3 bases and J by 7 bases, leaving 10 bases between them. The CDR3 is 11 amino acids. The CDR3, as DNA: TGCAGTGCTAGTAGGGGGGTGGAGCAGTACTTC. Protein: CSASRGVEQYF.

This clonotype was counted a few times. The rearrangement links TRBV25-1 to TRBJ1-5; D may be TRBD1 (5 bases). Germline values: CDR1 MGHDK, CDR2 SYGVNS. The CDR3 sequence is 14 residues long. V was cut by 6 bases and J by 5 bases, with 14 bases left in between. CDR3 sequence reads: CASSSTEGDQPQHF. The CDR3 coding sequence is TGTGCCAGCAGCTCAACGGAAGGGGATCAGCCCCAGCATTTT.

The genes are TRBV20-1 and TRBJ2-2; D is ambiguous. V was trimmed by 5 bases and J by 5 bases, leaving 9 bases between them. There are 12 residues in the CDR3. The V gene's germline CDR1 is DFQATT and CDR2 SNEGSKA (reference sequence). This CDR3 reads CSAETGTGELFF. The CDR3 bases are TGCAGTGCTGAAACTGGGACCGGGGAGCTGTTTTTT.

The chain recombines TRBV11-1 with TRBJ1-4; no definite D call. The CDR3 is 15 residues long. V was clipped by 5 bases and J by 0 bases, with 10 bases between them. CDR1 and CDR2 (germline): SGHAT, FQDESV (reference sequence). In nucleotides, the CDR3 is TGTGCCAGCAGCCCCCGGATCGCAACTAATGAAAAACTGTTTTTT. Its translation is CASSPRIATNEKLFF. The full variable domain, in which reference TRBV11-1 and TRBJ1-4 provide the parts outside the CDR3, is EAEVAQSPRYKITEKSQAVAFWCDPISGHATLYWYRQILGQGPELLVQFQDESVVDDSQLPKDRFSAERLKGVDSTLKIQPAELGDSAMYLCASSPRIATNEKLFFGSGTQLSVL.

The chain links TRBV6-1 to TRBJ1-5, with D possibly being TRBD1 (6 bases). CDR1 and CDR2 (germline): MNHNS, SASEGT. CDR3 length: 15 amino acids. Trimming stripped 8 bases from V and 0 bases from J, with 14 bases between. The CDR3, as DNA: TGTGCCAGCCGGGGGACACCCTATAGCAATCAGCCCCAGCATTTT. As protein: CASRGTPYSNQPQHF.

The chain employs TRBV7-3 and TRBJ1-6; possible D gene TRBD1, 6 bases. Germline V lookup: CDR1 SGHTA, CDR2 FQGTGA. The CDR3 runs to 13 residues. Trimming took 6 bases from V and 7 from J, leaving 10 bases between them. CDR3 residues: CASRKTGNSPLHF. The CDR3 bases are TGTGCCAGCAGAAAGACAGGAAATTCACCCCTCCACTTT.

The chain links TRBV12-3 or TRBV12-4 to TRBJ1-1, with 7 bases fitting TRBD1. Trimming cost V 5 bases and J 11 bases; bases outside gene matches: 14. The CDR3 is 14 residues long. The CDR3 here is CASSHRARTGLAFF. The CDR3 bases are TGTGCCAGCAGTCACCGGGCAAGGACAGGTCTCGCTTTCTTT.

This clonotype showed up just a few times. The CDR3 nucleotides read TGTGCCAGCAGTTCAGACAGGTACCTCTCCTACGAGCAGTACTTC. Translated, it gives CASSSDRYLSYEQYF. J is TRBJ2-7 and V is TRBV12-3 or TRBV12-4; D is possibly TRBD1 (6 bases). V lost 4 bases and J 0 bases, leaving 13 bases between the germline ends. There are 15 residues in the CDR3.

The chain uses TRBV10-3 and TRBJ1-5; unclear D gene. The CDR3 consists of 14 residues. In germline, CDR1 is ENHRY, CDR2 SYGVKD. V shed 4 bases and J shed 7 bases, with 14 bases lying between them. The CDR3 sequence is CAISVSGQTQPQHF. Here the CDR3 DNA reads TGTGCCATCAGTGTCAGTGGCCAGACCCAGCCCCAGCATTTT.

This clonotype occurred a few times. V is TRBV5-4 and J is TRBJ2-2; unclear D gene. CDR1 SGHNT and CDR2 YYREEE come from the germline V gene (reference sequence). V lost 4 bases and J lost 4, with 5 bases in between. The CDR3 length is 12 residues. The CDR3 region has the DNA TGTGCCAGCAGCCCCTTCACCGGGGAGCTGTTTTTT. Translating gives CASSPFTGELFF.

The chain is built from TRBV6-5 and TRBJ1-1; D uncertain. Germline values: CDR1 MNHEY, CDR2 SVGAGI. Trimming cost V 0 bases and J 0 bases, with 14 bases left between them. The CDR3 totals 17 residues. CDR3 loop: CASSYSNSRVMNTEAFF. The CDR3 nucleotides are TGTGCCAGCAGTTACTCGAATTCGCGGGTAATGAACACTGAAGCTTTCTTT.

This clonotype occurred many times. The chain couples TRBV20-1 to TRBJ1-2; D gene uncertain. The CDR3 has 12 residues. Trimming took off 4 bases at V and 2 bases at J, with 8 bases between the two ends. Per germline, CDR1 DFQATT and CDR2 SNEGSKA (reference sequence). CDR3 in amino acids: CSAIGSNYGYTF. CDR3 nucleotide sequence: TGCAGTGCTATAGGCAGCAACTATGGCTACACCTTC.

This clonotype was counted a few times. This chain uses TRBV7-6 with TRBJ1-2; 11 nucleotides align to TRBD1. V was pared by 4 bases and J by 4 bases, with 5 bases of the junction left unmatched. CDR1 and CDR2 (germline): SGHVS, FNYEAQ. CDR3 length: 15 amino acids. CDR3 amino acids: CASSSTGQGAYGYTF. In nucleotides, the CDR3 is TGTGCCAGCAGCTCGACCGGACAGGGGGCCTATGGCTACACCTTC.

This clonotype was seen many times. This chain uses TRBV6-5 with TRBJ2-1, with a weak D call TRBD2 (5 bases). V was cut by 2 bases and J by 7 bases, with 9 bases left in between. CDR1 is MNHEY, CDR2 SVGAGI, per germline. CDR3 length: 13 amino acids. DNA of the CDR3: TGTGCCAGCAGTTACGTCACGGGAAATGAGCAGTTCTTC. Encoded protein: CASSYVTGNEQFF.

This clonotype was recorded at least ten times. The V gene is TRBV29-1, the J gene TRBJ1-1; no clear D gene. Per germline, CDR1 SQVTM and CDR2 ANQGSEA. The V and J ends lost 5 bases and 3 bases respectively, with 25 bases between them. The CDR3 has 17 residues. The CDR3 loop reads CSVIISSPRAPHTEAFF. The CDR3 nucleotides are TGCAGCGTTATTATCTCCTCCCCTAGGGCGCCCCACACTGAAGCTTTCTTT.

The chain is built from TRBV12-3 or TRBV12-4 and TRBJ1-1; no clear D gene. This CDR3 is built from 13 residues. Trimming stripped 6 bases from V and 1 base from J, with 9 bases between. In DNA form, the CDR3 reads TGTGCCAGCAGCCCCATAGGGAACACTGAAGCTTTCTTT. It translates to CASSPIGNTEAFF.

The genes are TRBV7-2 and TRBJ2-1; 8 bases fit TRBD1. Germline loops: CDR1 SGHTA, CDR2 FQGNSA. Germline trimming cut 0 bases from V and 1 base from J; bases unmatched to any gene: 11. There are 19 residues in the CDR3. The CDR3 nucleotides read TGTGCCAGCAGCTTAGCGGGAGACAGGGGAAAAAGATCCTACAATGAGCAGTTCTTC. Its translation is CASSLAGDRGKRSYNEQFF.

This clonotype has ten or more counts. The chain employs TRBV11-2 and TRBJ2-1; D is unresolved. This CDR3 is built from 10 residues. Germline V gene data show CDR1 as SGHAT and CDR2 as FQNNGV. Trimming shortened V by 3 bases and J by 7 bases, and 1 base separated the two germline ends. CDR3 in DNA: TGTGCCAGCAGCTTTAATGAGCAGTTCTTC. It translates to CASSFNEQFF.

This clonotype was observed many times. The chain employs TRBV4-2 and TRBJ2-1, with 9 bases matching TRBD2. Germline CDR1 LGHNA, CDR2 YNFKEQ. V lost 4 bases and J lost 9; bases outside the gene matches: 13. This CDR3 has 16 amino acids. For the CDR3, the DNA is TGTGCCAGCAGCCTGTTCGAGGGCGGGGGGGCCATTGAGCAGTTCTTC. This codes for CASSLFEGGGAIEQFF.

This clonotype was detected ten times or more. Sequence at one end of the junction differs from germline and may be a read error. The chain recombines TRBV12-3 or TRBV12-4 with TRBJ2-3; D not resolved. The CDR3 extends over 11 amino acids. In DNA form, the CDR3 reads TGTGCCAGCAGCTTAGGAGATACGCAGTATTTT. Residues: CASSLGDTQYF.

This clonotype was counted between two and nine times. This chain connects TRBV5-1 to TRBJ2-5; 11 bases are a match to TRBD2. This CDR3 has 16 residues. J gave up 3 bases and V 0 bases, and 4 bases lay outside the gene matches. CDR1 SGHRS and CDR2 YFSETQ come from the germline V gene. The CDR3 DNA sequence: TGCGCCAGCAGCTTGGCAGCGACTAGCGGGGAAGAGACCCAGTACTTC. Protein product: CASSLAATSGEETQYF.